This T cell receptor (beta chain) was profiled in a study of cytomegalovirus exposure and HLA in healthy donors. Background on the study: The platform used for the roughly 130 validation repertoires matched that of the roughly 700 first-cohort repertoires, a later analysis reported.

General observations from the study: Researchers catalogued under 200 TCR beta chains as cytomegalovirus-associated. Both high specificity and high sensitivity reportedly marked the classifier's diagnosis of cytomegalovirus status. Most TCR sequences were rare, but some public TCRs occurred in many donors.

Notes on this clone: Its antigen is unidentified.

The CDR3 sequence is 14 residues long. The V gene's germline CDR1 is LNHDA and CDR2 SQIVND (reference sequence). J lost 3 bases, V lost 7 bases, and 6 bases had no gene match. Here immunoSEQ multiplex PCR was the method, and the copy in TCRdb shows in-frame clones only, minus some. The sample holds 120,000 or so clones, 89% seen once. The source material was PBMCs. The receptor's source is a woman aged 18 to 35 in good health and CMV-seronegative. The rearrangement links TRBV19 to TRBJ2-1; 7 nucleotides align to TRBD2. In DNA, the CDR3 is TGTGCCAGTAAACCGTGGACTAGCTACAATGAGCAGTTCTTC. Encoded protein: CASKPWTSYNEQFF.